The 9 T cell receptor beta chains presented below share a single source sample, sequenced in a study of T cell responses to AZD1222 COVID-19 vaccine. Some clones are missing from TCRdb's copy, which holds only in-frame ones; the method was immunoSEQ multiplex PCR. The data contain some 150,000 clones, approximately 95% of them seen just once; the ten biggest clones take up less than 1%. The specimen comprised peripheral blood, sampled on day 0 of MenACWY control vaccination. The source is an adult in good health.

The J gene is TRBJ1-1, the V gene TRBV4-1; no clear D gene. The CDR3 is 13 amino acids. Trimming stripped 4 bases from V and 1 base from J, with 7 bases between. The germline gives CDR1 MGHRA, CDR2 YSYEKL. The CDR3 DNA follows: TGCGCCAGCAGCCCCCCAGGGAACACTGAAGCTTTCTTT. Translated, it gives CASSPPGNTEAFF.

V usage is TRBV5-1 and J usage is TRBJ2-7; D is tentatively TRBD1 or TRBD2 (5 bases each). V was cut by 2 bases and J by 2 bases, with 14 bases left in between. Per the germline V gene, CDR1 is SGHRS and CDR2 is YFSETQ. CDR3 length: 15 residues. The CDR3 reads CASSLGTYGAYEQYF. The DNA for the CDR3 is TGCGCCAGCAGCTTAGGGACCTATGGGGCCTACGAGCAGTACTTC. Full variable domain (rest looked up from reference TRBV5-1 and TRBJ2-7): KAGVTQTPRYLIKTRGQQVTLSCSPISGHRSVSWYQQTPGQGLQFLFEYFSETQRNKGNFPGRFSGRQFSNSRSEMNVSTLELGDSALYLCASSLGTYGAYEQYFGPGTRLTVT.

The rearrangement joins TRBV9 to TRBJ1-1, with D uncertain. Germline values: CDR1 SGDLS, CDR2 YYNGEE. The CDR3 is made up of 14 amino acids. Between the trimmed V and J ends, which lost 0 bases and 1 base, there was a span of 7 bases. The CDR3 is CASSVEGRNTEAFF. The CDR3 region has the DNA TGTGCCAGCAGCGTAGAAGGCCGGAACACTGAAGCTTTCTTT.

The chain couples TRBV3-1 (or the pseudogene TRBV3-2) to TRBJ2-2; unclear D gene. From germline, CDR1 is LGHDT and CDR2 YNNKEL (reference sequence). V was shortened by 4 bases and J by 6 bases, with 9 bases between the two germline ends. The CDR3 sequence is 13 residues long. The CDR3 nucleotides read TGTGCCAGCAGCCTAATGGTGTCCGGGGAGCTGTTTTTT. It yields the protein CASSLMVSGELFF.

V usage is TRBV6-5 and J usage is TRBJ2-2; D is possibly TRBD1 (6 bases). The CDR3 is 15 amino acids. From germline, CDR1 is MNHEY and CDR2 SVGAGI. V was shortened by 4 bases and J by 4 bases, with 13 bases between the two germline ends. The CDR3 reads CASSFGQGITGELFF. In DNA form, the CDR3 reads TGTGCCAGCAGTTTCGGGCAGGGGATCACCGGGGAGCTGTTTTTT.

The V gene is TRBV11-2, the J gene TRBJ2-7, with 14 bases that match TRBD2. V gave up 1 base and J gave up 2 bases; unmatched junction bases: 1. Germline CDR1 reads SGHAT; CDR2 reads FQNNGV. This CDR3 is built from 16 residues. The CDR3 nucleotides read TGTGCCAGCAGCTTAGTGACTAGCGGGGGGGCCTACGAGCAGTACTTC. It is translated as CASSLVTSGGAYEQYF.

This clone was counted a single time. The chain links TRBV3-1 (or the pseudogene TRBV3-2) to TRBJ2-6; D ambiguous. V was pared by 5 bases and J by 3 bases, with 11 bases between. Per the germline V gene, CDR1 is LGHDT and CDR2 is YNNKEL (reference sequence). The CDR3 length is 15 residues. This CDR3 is CASSWPGVGANVLTF. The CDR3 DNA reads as TGTGCCAGCAGCTGGCCGGGCGTTGGGGCCAACGTCCTGACTTTC.

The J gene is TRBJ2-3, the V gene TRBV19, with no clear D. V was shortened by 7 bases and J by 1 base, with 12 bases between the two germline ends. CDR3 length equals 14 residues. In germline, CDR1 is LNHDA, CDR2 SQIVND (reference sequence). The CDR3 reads CASKSVSGTDTQYF. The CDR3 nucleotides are TGTGCCAGTAAATCGGTATCCGGCACAGATACGCAGTATTTT. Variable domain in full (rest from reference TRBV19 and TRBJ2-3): DGGITQSPKYLFRKEGQNVTLSCEQNLNHDAMYWYRQDPGQGLRLIYYSQIVNDFQKGDIAEGYSVSREKKESFPLTVTSAQKNPTAFYLCASKSVSGTDTQYFGPGTRLTVL.

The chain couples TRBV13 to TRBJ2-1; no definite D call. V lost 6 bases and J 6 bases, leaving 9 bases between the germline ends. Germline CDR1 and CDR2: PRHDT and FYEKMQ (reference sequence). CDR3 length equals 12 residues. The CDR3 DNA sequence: TGTGCCAGCAGGTTCGTGGCCAATGAGCAGTTCTTC. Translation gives CASRFVANEQFF.